This T cell receptor (beta chain) was observed in a study of blood T cell repertoires in COVID-19. Study overall: Some COVID-19 samples were acute and others convalescent; all came from the United States, Italy and Spain. Sample material is recorded as cDNA or gDNA derived from T cells, B-cell-depleted T cells, or PBMCs.

Under the authors' procedure: The authors estimated nucleated cell counts from reference gene primer amplification. Clones were read by immunoSEQ multiplex PCR, and TCRdb kept only the in-frame ones, dropping some. V and J calls and clone size are copied from that table; D and trimming were computed from the DNA. The sample holds about 62,000 clones, roughly 92% seen once. CDR1 and CDR2 from the germline V gene are LNHDA and SQIVND (reference sequence). The CDR3 is made up of 14 amino acids. The V gene end was trimmed by 9 bases and the J gene end by 9 bases; junction bases not matched to a gene: 5. This sequence was found in a human donor in a cohort sampled during active COVID-19. The rearrangement joins TRBV19 to TRBJ2-1; 16 bases match TRBD2. The sequencing sample was made of peripheral blood. The CDR3 loop is CASAGTSGRGEQFF. CDR3 sequence (DNA): TGTGCCAGCGCTGGGACTAGCGGGAGGGGTGAGCAGTTCTTC. Looking up the rest from reference TRBV19 and TRBJ2-1 gives the full variable domain: DGGITQSPKYLFRKEGQNVTLSCEQNLNHDAMYWYRQDPGQGLRLIYYSQIVNDFQKGDIAEGYSVSREKKESFPLTVTSAQKNPTAFYLCASAGTSGRGEQFFGPGTRLTVL.